This TCR beta chain comes out of a study of monozygotic twins with inflammatory bowel disease. The template switching step added UMIs that contained a 6-nucleotide sample barcode. One entry per CDR3 protein, without DNA, is what TCRdb gives after re-calling the 5' RACE reads. Across 150,000 to 200,000 distinct CDR3 sequences, the top ten clones capture approximately 3% of the sample. The CDR3 covers 16 residues. The specimen was blood. The chain has TRBV12-3 or TRBV12-4 and TRBJ1-6; TCRdb returns TRBD1, unconfirmable since there is no DNA. The TCR originated in a human donor with ulcerative colitis or Crohn's disease, or a healthy co-twin of an affected twin (not recorded which). The CDR3 reads CASSFRTGVDDSPLHF.